The 10 T cell receptor beta chains presented below share a single source sample, sequenced in a study of blood T cell repertoires in COVID-19. Measured with immunoSEQ multiplex PCR; TCRdb has only the in-frame clones, and not every one. Of 220,000 or so clones listed, about 88% are singletons. Source material: peripheral blood. The source of these receptors is a woman aged 45 to 65 with COVID-19, enrolled during active disease.

The table lists this clone with a count of one. The V call is TRBV27, the J call TRBJ2-1, with TRBD1 as a possible D gene (6 bases). V lost 7 bases to trimming and J lost 0 bases, with 10 bases between them. The CDR3 extends over 14 amino acids. Per germline, CDR1 MNHEY and CDR2 SMNVEV (reference sequence). The CDR3 loop is CASKETGSYNEQFF. CDR3 sequence (DNA): TGTGCCAGCAAGGAGACAGGCTCCTACAATGAGCAGTTCTTC.

The gene calls are TRBV5-4 and TRBJ1-2; TRBD1 agrees at 10 bases. J gave up 8 bases and V 2 bases, and 9 bases lay outside the gene matches. The germline CDR1 and CDR2 sequences are SGHNT and YYREEE (reference sequence). The CDR3 length is 15 residues. This CDR3 reads CASSFRDRGGRGYTF. The CDR3 DNA reads TGTGCCAGCAGCTTTAGGGACAGGGGAGGAAGGGGCTACACCTTC.

The chain combines TRBV5-4 with TRBJ1-2, with D possibly matching TRBD1 (5 bases). Germline CDR1 and CDR2: SGHNT and YYREEE (reference sequence). CDR3 size: 13 residues. V was shortened by 1 base and J by 2 bases, with 6 bases between the two germline ends. The CDR3 nucleotides read TGTGCCAGCAGCTTGTACAGGAACTATGGCTACACCTTC. It codes for CASSLYRNYGYTF. The whole variable domain, filled in from reference TRBV5-4 and TRBJ1-2, reads ETGVTQSPTHLIKTRGQQVTLRCSSQSGHNTVSWYQQALGQGPQFIFQYYREEENGRGNFPPRFSGLQFPNYSSELNVNALELDDSALYLCASSLYRNYGYTFGSGTRLTVV.

This clone has a handful of counts. This chain connects TRBV6-6 to TRBJ2-3; a possible D gene is TRBD2 (5 bases). V shed 5 bases and J shed 0 bases, with 18 bases lying between them. Germline values: CDR1 MNHNY, CDR2 SVGAGI (reference sequence). CDR3 length: 17 amino acids. The CDR3 DNA is TGTGCCAGCAGTCGGGATCCCCTACCACTAAGCACAGATACGCAGTATTTT. Translating it yields CASSRDPLPLSTDTQYF.

The chain has TRBV13 and TRBJ1-1; weak D call: TRBD1 (5 bases). CDR3 length: 14 amino acids. The V end lost 2 bases, the J end lost 3 bases, and 10 bases lay between the germline ends. CDR1 PRHDT and CDR2 FYEKMQ come from the germline V gene (reference sequence). CDR3: CASSLRQRDTEAFF. The CDR3 bases are TGTGCCAGCAGCTTAAGACAGCGGGACACTGAAGCTTTCTTT.

This chain joins TRBV6-5 and TRBJ2-7, with D possibly TRBD1 on 5 matching bases. This CDR3 has 14 amino acids. Germline V CDR1 and CDR2: MNHEY, SVGAGI. V lost 2 bases to trimming and J lost 1 base, with 9 bases between them. This chain's CDR3 is CASSYTAGSYEQYV. CDR3 in DNA: TGTGCCAGCAGTTACACCGCAGGGTCCTACGAGCAGTACGTC.

As to this clone: The junction departs from germline at one end; a sequencing error may be responsible. The J gene is TRBJ1-1, the V gene TRBV28, with D tentatively TRBD1 (6 bases). Germline V gives CDR1 MDHEN, CDR2 SYDVKM. The CDR3 sequence is 13 residues long. Here the CDR3 reads CASSLRGTIEGFF. As DNA, the CDR3 is TGTGCCAGCAGTTTAAGGGGGACCATAGAAGGTTTCTTT.

The chain employs TRBV28 and TRBJ1-3; D uncertain. CDR3 length: 15 residues. CDR1 MDHEN and CDR2 SYDVKM come from the germline V gene. V dropped 3 bases and J dropped 4 bases, with 13 bases sitting between them. CDR3: CASSLPGNRGNTIYF. As DNA, the CDR3 is TGTGCCAGCAGTTTGCCGGGGAATAGAGGAAACACCATATATTTT.

The gene calls are TRBV29-1 and TRBJ1-1; 8 bases line up with TRBD1. Germline loops: CDR1 SQVTM, CDR2 ANQGSEA. With 4 bases clipped from V and 11 bases from J, the junction kept 6 bases outside the gene matches. The CDR3 covers 11 residues. The CDR3 DNA reads as TGCAGCGTTGTGGGACAGGCCGGCGCTTTCTTT. It is translated as CSVVGQAGAFF.

The chain combines TRBV6-1 with TRBJ1-2; D is possibly TRBD1 (6 bases). V lost 3 bases and J lost 2, with 13 bases in between. Germline assignment: CDR1 MNHNS and CDR2 SASEGT. The CDR3 spans 15 residues. CDR3 amino acids: CASSELQGRNYGYTF. For the CDR3, the DNA is TGTGCCAGCAGTGAGTTGCAGGGGCGGAACTATGGCTACACCTTC.